A single sample gave rise to the 28 T cell receptor beta chains below, sequenced in a study of lymphopenia after photon versus proton radiotherapy. This table comes from immunoSEQ multiplex PCR, and its TCRdb copy is limited to in-frame clones, with some not included. The table has 150,000 to 200,000 clones, 80% to 90% seen once. The sequencing here drew on peripheral blood, taken from a patient treated with photon-based radiotherapy. The source of these receptors is a middle-aged man with gastric cancer.

This chain uses TRBV27 with TRBJ1-5; D is uncertain. From germline, CDR1 is MNHEY and CDR2 SMNVEV (reference sequence). Trimming cost V 5 bases and J 4 bases, with 12 bases left between them. The CDR3 consists of 14 residues. The CDR3 nucleotides read TGTGCCAGCAGTCCGTTACCCGGGAATCAGCCCCAGCATTTT. Residues: CASSPLPGNQPQHF.

The chain is built from TRBV7-8 and TRBJ2-7; 10 nucleotides align to TRBD2. The junction had 16 bases not matched to a gene; V was cut back by 1 base and J by 7 bases. CDR1 is SGHVS, CDR2 FQNEAQ, per germline. The CDR3 length is 18 residues. Here the CDR3 DNA reads TGTGCCAGCAGCTTAGTGAGCCTCTTAGCGGGAGGACTAGGAGAGCAGTACTTC. Translation gives CASSLVSLLAGGLGEQYF.

This chain joins TRBV6-1 and TRBJ2-1; D may be TRBD2 (6 bases). This CDR3 spans 13 amino acids. Germline V lookup: CDR1 MNHNS, CDR2 SASEGT. V lost 6 bases and J lost 0, with 6 bases in between. CDR3 region: CASRTSSYNEQFF. In DNA, the CDR3 is TGTGCCAGCAGGACTAGCTCCTACAATGAGCAGTTCTTC.

CDR3 DNA: TGTGCCAGCAGCTTATTTAAACTGGTAGCGCGACATCCTAACAATGAGCAGTTCTTC. Its translation: CASSLFKLVARHPNNEQFF. The V call is TRBV7-2, the J call TRBJ2-1, with D possibly being TRBD2 (5 bases). This CDR3 is built from 19 residues. Trimming removed 2 bases from V and 5 bases from J, with 25 bases in between. CDR1 and CDR2 (germline): SGHTA, FQGNSA. Together with reference TRBV7-2 and TRBJ2-1, the CDR3 gives the full variable domain: GAGVSQSPSNKVTEKGKDVELRCDPISGHTALYWYRQSLGQGLEFLIYFQGNSAPDKSGLPSDRFSAERTGGSVSTLTIQRTQQEDSAVYLCASSLFKLVARHPNNEQFFGPGTRLTVL.

The chain joins TRBV15 to TRBJ1-2; a weak D match, TRBD1 (5 bases). Germline assignment: CDR1 LNHNV and CDR2 YYDKDF (reference sequence). The CDR3 spans 15 residues. V lost 0 bases and J lost 8, with 16 bases in between. The CDR3 region is CATSRDPARGAGYTF. DNA of the CDR3: TGTGCCACCAGCAGAGATCCGGCGAGGGGAGCCGGCTACACCTTC.

This chain connects TRBV7-8 to TRBJ2-7; D remains ambiguous. V was trimmed by 6 bases and J by 2 bases, leaving 14 bases between them. Germline V lookup: CDR1 SGHVS, CDR2 FQNEAQ. The CDR3 runs 14 residues. DNA for the CDR3: TGTGCCAGCAGTGTAAAATGGCCAACCTACGAGCAGTACTTC. This encodes CASSVKWPTYEQYF.

The gene calls are TRBV7-2 and TRBJ2-4; weak D call: TRBD2 (5 bases). With 0 bases removed from V and 5 bases from J, the gap between germline ends came to 5 bases. Germline V gene lookup returns CDR1 SGHTA and CDR2 FQGNSA. The CDR3 has 13 amino acids. CDR3 nucleotide sequence: TGTGCCAGCAGCTTAGCAGCGGAAAACATTCAGTACTTC. Its protein product is CASSLAAENIQYF.

The chain is built from TRBV28 and TRBJ1-4; D not certain. V was cut by 5 bases and J by 8 bases, with 9 bases left in between. CDR3 length: 12 amino acids. Germline assignment: CDR1 MDHEN and CDR2 SYDVKM. The CDR3 DNA is TGTGCCAGCAGTCCCCCCAGGGAAAAACTGTTTTTT. Translated, it gives CASSPPREKLFF.

The gene calls are TRBV4-2 and TRBJ2-7, with TRBD1 matching over 12 bases. V gave up 6 bases and J gave up 4 bases; unmatched junction bases: 7. The CDR3 sequence is 15 residues long. Germline V gene sequence: CDR1 LGHNA, CDR2 YNFKEQ. The DNA for the CDR3 is TGTGCCAGCAGGACCGGGACAGGGGGCGCGTACGAGCAGTACTTC. This sequence encodes CASRTGTGGAYEQYF.

This clone has only one observation. This chain connects TRBV28 to TRBJ1-2; 7 nucleotides agree with TRBD1. V lost 2 bases, J lost 4 bases, and 7 bases stayed unmatched. This CDR3 is 15 amino acids long. Per the germline V gene, CDR1 is MDHEN and CDR2 is SYDVKM. The CDR3 loop reads CASSLRGEGAYGYTF. For the CDR3, the DNA is TGTGCCAGCAGTTTAAGGGGTGAGGGGGCCTATGGCTACACCTTC.

The chain carries TRBV14 and TRBJ2-1, with TRBD2 matching 8 bases. V lost 4 bases to trimming and J lost 2 bases; unmatched junction nucleotides: 7. Germline V gives CDR1 SGHDN, CDR2 FVKESK. This CDR3 has 16 residues. DNA of the CDR3: TGTGCCAGCAGCCCTAGGGGGGGACTAGCCTACAATGAGCAGTTCTTC. Translating gives CASSPRGGLAYNEQFF.

The chain links TRBV6-5 to TRBJ1-2; unclear D gene. This CDR3 comprises 15 residues. V lost 7 bases to trimming and J lost 2 bases, with 17 bases between them. Germline V lookup: CDR1 MNHEY, CDR2 SVGAGI. CDR3: CASTPGIRLNYGYTF. The CDR3 DNA is TGTGCCAGCACCCCCGGGATTAGGTTAAACTATGGCTACACCTTC.

The chain uses TRBV7-6 and TRBJ2-2; D is unresolved. This CDR3 is 13 amino acids long. Trimming took off 5 bases at V and 0 bases at J, with 4 bases between the two ends. In germline, CDR1 is SGHVS, CDR2 FNYEAQ. Written as DNA, the CDR3 is TGTGCCAGCAGCAGGTCGAACACCGGGGAGCTGTTTTTT. Amino acid sequence: CASSRSNTGELFF.

The genes are TRBV6-5 and TRBJ2-7, with 7 bases lining up with TRBD1. CDR1 MNHEY and CDR2 SVGAGI come from the germline V gene. CDR3 length equals 14 residues. With V trimmed by 4 bases and J by 4 bases, 7 bases remained unmatched. The CDR3 sequence is CASSSGTAAYEQYF. In DNA form, the CDR3 reads TGTGCCAGCAGTTCCGGGACAGCTGCATACGAGCAGTACTTC.

The rearrangement uses TRBV7-2 and TRBJ2-1; no definite D call. Germline V CDR1 and CDR2: SGHTA, FQGNSA. The CDR3 totals 12 residues. Trimming cost V 1 base and J 15 bases, with 13 bases left between them. The CDR3 DNA reads as TGTGCCAGCAGCTTAGAGAGGTCGGTTCCGTTCTTC. Protein: CASSLERSVPFF.

The chain uses TRBV19 and TRBJ1-1, with 7 positions matching TRBD1. The CDR3 has 18 amino acids. V trimming: 5 bases; J trimming: 0 bases; junction bases outside the gene matches: 15. Germline V gene lookup returns CDR1 LNHDA and CDR2 SQIVND (reference sequence). CDR3 residues: CASSHYFRSGQMNTEAFF. The CDR3 nucleotides read TGTGCCAGTAGTCACTATTTTCGTTCGGGACAGATGAACACTGAAGCTTTCTTT.

V and J are TRBV7-9 and TRBJ2-2; D uncertain. The CDR3 runs to 16 residues. CDR1 is SEHNR, CDR2 FQNEAQ, per germline (reference sequence). Trimming pared 4 bases from V and 4 bases from J, leaving 16 bases between. Written as DNA, the CDR3 is TGTGCCAGCAGCTCCCCGCGAGGCCTTTTCACCGGGGAGCTGTTTTTT. Translated: CASSSPRGLFTGELFF.

The V call is TRBV2, the J call TRBJ2-7; D gene unclear. V shed 7 bases and J shed 6 bases, with 16 bases lying between them. Germline loops: CDR1 SNHLY, CDR2 FYNNEI. The CDR3 has 13 amino acids. The CDR3 is CASNSVVLREQYF. The CDR3 bases are TGTGCCAGCAACAGCGTCGTTTTGCGCGAGCAGTACTTC.

V gene TRBV6-5 combines with J gene TRBJ1-1; 8 bases are a match to TRBD1. The CDR3 totals 14 residues. V shed 2 bases and J 7 bases; nucleotides not matched to a gene: 6. CDR1 and CDR2 (germline): MNHEY, SVGAGI. The DNA of the CDR3 is TGTGCCAGCAGTTACGCCCGGACAGGGTATGAAGCTTTCTTT. Protein product: CASSYARTGYEAFF.

The chain employs TRBV19 and TRBJ1-5, with 10 nucleotides matching TRBD1. This CDR3 spans 16 amino acids. The junction had 2 bases not matched to a gene; V was cut back by 1 base and J by 2 bases. Germline assignment: CDR1 LNHDA and CDR2 SQIVND (reference sequence). CDR3 sequence (DNA): TGTGCCAGTAGTATAGCTGGGACAGGGGGCAATCAGCCCCAGCATTTT. Translation gives CASSIAGTGGNQPQHF.

The genes are TRBV20-1 and TRBJ2-3; D unresolved. Trimming took off 3 bases at V and 5 bases at J, with 6 bases between the two ends. The CDR3 loop spans 11 amino acids. The germline V gene has CDR1 DFQATT and CDR2 SNEGSKA (reference sequence). CDR3 sequence reads: CSASSLDTQYF. The CDR3 DNA is TGCAGTGCTAGCAGCTTAGATACGCAGTATTTT.

The genes are TRBV12-5 and TRBJ1-3; D is ambiguous. The CDR3 is 14 amino acids. V was pared by 5 bases and J by 2 bases, with 10 bases between. The germline V gene has CDR1 LGHNT and CDR2 FRNRAP. CDR3 coding DNA: TGTGCTAGTGGTAAAGGTGGTGCTGGAAACACCATATATTTT. It codes for CASGKGGAGNTIYF.

The V gene is TRBV11-2, the J gene TRBJ2-6; 9 nucleotides align to TRBD1. CDR1 is SGHAT and CDR2 is FQNNGV in the germline V gene. This CDR3 region has 17 residues. Trimming cost V 5 bases and J 2 bases; bases outside gene matches: 7. In nucleotides, the CDR3 is TGTGCCAGCAGCCTGGGACAGGGAACAACTGGGGCCAACGTCCTGACTTTC. Translated, it gives CASSLGQGTTGANVLTF.

This chain links TRBV7-9 with TRBJ2-7; D gene uncertain. The CDR3 length is 14 residues. Germline assignment: CDR1 SEHNR and CDR2 FQNEAQ (reference sequence). V was trimmed by 1 base and J by 5 bases, leaving 12 bases between them. The DNA of the CDR3 is TGTGCCAGCAGCTTAGAACGGAGAGCAAACGAGCAGTACTTC. It translates to CASSLERRANEQYF.

The CDR3 region has the DNA TGTGCCACCTTGGGAAGGGACGGCAATGAAAAACTGTTTTTT. Protein: CATLGRDGNEKLFF. The V gene is TRBV19, the J gene TRBJ1-4; D is perhaps TRBD1 (5 bases). The length of the CDR3 is 14 residues. Trimming took 10 bases from V and 5 from J, leaving 17 bases between them. The germline V gene encodes CDR1 LNHDA and CDR2 SQIVND (reference sequence).

V is TRBV19 and J is TRBJ1-2; 10 bases are shared with TRBD1. CDR3 length equals 15 residues. Germline CDR1 LNHDA, CDR2 SQIVND (reference sequence). V lost 4 bases, J lost 0 bases, and 2 bases stayed unmatched. DNA of the CDR3: TGTGCCAGTAGTACCGGGACAGGGGCTAACTATGGCTACACCTTC. This codes for CASSTGTGANYGYTF.

This chain joins TRBV5-6 and TRBJ1-5; TRBD1 agrees at 7 bases. This CDR3 has 15 amino acids. Germline V CDR1 and CDR2: SGHDT, YYEEEE. The ends lost 4 bases at V and 7 bases at J; junction bases unmatched: 11. CDR3 loop: CASSRRGQGGQPQHF. The DNA for the CDR3 is TGTGCCAGCAGCCGAAGAGGGCAGGGGGGCCAGCCCCAGCATTTT.

The CDR3 is CASRVTGQYAYGYTF. For the CDR3, the DNA is TGCGCCAGCAGGGTAACTGGACAGTATGCCTATGGCTACACCTTC. V is TRBV5-1 and J is TRBJ1-2; maybe TRBD1 (6 bases). The V end was cut by 5 bases, the J end by 4 bases, with 18 bases between. The CDR3 sequence is 15 residues long. CDR1 and CDR2 from the germline V gene are SGHRS and YFSETQ.